This section outlines one T cell receptor beta chain sequence together with its context. Antigen: not known. CDR3 length: 14 residues. Trimming stripped 3 bases from V and 2 bases from J, with 11 bases between. The data stem from a study of response to subunit inactivated influenza vaccine. Whole-study findings and limits: The authors proposed limited new T cell recruitment per seasonal influenza vaccination.

From the RT-PCR reads, TCRdb called clonotypes with MiXCR, one entry per CDR3 protein. This repertoire shows about 780,000 distinct CDR3 sequences, around 18% found once; its top ten account for approximately 11%. The sequenced sample was PBMCs from blood, obtained 4 to 6 days after vaccination. The sequence derives from a man aged 45-65 years who received an inactivated influenza vaccine. The chain couples TRBV12-3 or TRBV12-4 to TRBJ2-7; D could derive from TRBD1 or TRBD2 (5 bases each). The CDR3 spells CASSFVGPAYEQYF. The CDR3, as DNA: TGTGCCAGCAGTTTTGTGGGACCTGCCTACGAGCAGTACTTC.